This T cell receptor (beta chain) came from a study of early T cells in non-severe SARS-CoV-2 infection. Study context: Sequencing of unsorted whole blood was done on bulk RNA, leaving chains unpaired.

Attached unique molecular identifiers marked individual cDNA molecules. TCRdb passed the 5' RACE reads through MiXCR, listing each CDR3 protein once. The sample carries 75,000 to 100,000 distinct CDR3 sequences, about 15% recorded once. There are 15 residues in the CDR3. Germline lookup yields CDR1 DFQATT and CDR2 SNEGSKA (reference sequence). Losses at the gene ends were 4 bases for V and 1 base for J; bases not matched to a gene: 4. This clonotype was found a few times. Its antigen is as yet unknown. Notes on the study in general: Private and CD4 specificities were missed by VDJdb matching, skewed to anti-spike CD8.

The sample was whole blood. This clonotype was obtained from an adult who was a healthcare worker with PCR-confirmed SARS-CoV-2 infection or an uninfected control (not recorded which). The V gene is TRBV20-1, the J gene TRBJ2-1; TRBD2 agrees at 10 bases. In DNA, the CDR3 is TGCAGTGCTATTAGCGGGAGGACTTCCTACAATGAGCAGTTCTTC. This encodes CSAISGRTSYNEQFF.